Each of the 26 T cell receptor beta chains below was sequenced from the same sample in a study of blood T cells in healthy people across ages. A J-beta primer mix and a sample-barcoded 5' primer were used in a second PCR of roughly 6 to 12 cycles. TCRdb processed the 5' RACE reads anew with MiXCR; each CDR3 protein has one entry. Among more than 1,000,000 distinct CDR3 sequences, approximately 25% were seen once, and the ten largest hold around 0.75%. These data were likewise used in another study, on T cells of mothers and their children.

The sequencing sample was made of blood. These receptor sequences come from a girl aged 2 to 10 in good health.

The chain couples TRBV11-2 to TRBJ2-3, with TRBD1 matching over 7 bases. Germline assignment: CDR1 SGHAT and CDR2 FQNNGV. The CDR3 is made up of 16 amino acids. With 3 bases clipped from V and 4 bases from J, the junction kept 10 bases outside the gene matches. The CDR3 sequence is CASSLIGGTSADTQYF. CDR3 coding DNA: TGTGCCAGCAGCTTGATAGGGGGCACTTCCGCAGATACGCAGTATTTT.

This clonotype has only a few counts. The chain employs TRBV11-1 and TRBJ2-1; perhaps TRBD2 as D (6 bases). Germline CDR1 SGHAT, CDR2 FQDESV (reference sequence). The V and J ends lost 8 bases and 5 bases respectively, with 13 bases between them. The CDR3 has 13 amino acids. CDR3 region: CASANGGNNEQFF. CDR3 sequence (DNA): TGTGCCAGCGCGAACGGGGGTAACAATGAGCAGTTCTTC.

This clonotype appeared a few times. The chain recombines TRBV7-2 with TRBJ2-5; D not certain. TRBJ2-1 matches the DNA end more closely, so the J call is doubtful. CDR3 length: 13 residues. Germline V gene data show CDR1 as SGHTA and CDR2 as FQGNSA. The CDR3 DNA reads as TGTGCCAGCAGCGTTAGGGACTACAATGAGCAGTTCTTC. Its protein product is CASSVRDYNEQFF.

The chain combines TRBV12-3 or TRBV12-4 with TRBJ2-1, with 8 positions matching TRBD2. Trimming cost V 5 bases and J 4 bases; bases outside gene matches: 13. This CDR3 has 17 amino acids. The CDR3 region has the DNA TGTGCCAGCAGTCAGGGGACTAGTGTAGGGGATTACAATGAGCAGTTCTTC. This sequence encodes CASSQGTSVGDYNEQFF.

The chain employs TRBV19 and TRBJ1-4, with TRBD1 matching 9 bases. Germline CDR1 reads LNHDA; CDR2 reads SQIVND (reference sequence). Losses at the gene ends were 5 bases for V and 6 bases for J; bases not matched to a gene: 7. CDR3 size: 15 residues. The CDR3 region is CASSPTGGEDEKLFF. DNA of the CDR3: TGTGCCAGTAGTCCAACAGGGGGCGAAGATGAAAAACTGTTTTTT.

This clonotype was seen more than once but under ten times. The chain employs TRBV27 and TRBJ2-5, with D perhaps matching TRBD1 or TRBD2 (5 bases each). V gave up 5 bases and J gave up 4 bases, with 17 bases separating them. This CDR3 is 15 amino acids long. Germline V lookup: CDR1 MNHEY, CDR2 SMNVEV (reference sequence). The CDR3 sequence: CASSPRDGRRETQYF. In nucleotides, the CDR3 is TGTGCCAGCAGTCCAAGGGACGGCAGACGAGAGACCCAGTACTTC.

The genes are TRBV29-1 and TRBJ2-7; 7 nucleotides match TRBD2. The CDR3 consists of 13 residues. The V segment lost 7 bases and the J segment 2 bases; nucleotides outside the gene matches: 8. Germline-derived CDR1 and CDR2 are SQVTM and ANQGSEA. This chain's CDR3 is CSAMGGVPYEQYF. DNA for the CDR3: TGCAGCGCCATGGGGGGGGTACCCTACGAGCAGTACTTC.

This clonotype turned up a few times. In DNA form, the CDR3 reads TGCGCCAGCAGCCAAGATGGGTCTGGGACAAGCAAAAACATTCAGTACTTC. Its translation is CASSQDGSGTSKNIQYF. The chain recombines TRBV4-1 with TRBJ2-4, with a tentative D call TRBD1 (6 bases). The CDR3 spans 17 residues. The V end was cut by 0 bases, the J end by 3 bases, with 15 bases between. The germline V gene encodes CDR1 MGHRA and CDR2 YSYEKL.

V is TRBV7-2 and J is TRBJ1-5, with D unclear. Germline values: CDR1 SGHTA, CDR2 FQGNSA. The length of the CDR3 is 14 residues. V gave up 3 bases and J gave up 4 bases, with 10 bases separating them. CDR3: CASSLGLGNQPQHF. Here the CDR3 DNA reads TGTGCCAGCAGCTTGGGTCTAGGAAATCAGCCCCAGCATTTT.

This sequence joins TRBV2 and TRBJ2-5, with a tentative D call TRBD1 (6 bases). The J call may be mistaken, given a closer DNA end match to TRBJ2-1. The CDR3 covers 12 residues. Germline CDR1 is SNHLY and CDR2 is FYNNEI. CDR3 region: CASSMYGTEQFF. CDR3 sequence (DNA): TGTGCCAGCAGCATGTATGGGACAGAGCAGTTCTTC.

The V call is TRBV7-2, the J call TRBJ2-3, with TRBD2 identical over 9 bases. This CDR3 spans 15 amino acids. CDR1 SGHTA and CDR2 FQGNSA come from the germline V gene. The J segment lost 3 bases and the V segment lost 0 bases, leaving 1 base of the junction unmatched. Here the CDR3 DNA reads TGTGCCAGCAGCTTAGCCGGACTAGCGACAGATACGCAGTATTTT. It is translated as CASSLAGLATDTQYF.

V usage is TRBV25-1 and J usage is TRBJ2-5, with D unclear. Matching the DNA end better, TRBJ2-7 makes the J call doubtful. This CDR3 has 12 residues. Germline CDR1 is MGHDK and CDR2 is SYGVNS. Here the CDR3 reads CASSQETAEQYF. The CDR3 region has the DNA TGTGCCAGCAGCCAGGAGACGGCCGAGCAGTACTTC.

The genes are TRBV20-1 and TRBJ2-5; no firm D call. V lost 6 bases and J lost 2, with 10 bases in between. This CDR3 contains 12 residues. The germline V gene has CDR1 DFQATT and CDR2 SNEGSKA (reference sequence). CDR3 coding DNA: TGCAGTGCAGGGTACGGTCAAGAGACCCAGTACTTC. This gives the protein CSAGYGQETQYF.

This clonotype came up a few times. The rearrangement uses TRBV6-5 and TRBJ1-2, with TRBD1 matching 7 bases. The germline V gene encodes CDR1 MNHEY and CDR2 SVGAGI. After removal of 0 bases from V and 5 bases from J, the junction contained 6 bases not matched to a gene. The length of the CDR3 is 15 residues. The CDR3 DNA reads TGTGCCAGCAGTTACTCGGGAGGGGGCAGTTATGGCTACACCTTC. This sequence encodes CASSYSGGGSYGYTF.

This clonotype occurred a few times. CDR3 DNA sequence: TGTGCCAGCAGCGGCCAGAGACAGGCCATTCAAGAGACCCAGTACTTC. It codes for CASSGQRQAIQETQYF. The chain carries TRBV9 and TRBJ2-5, with D possibly TRBD1 on 6 matching bases. This CDR3 has 16 residues. Trimming stripped 3 bases from V and 2 bases from J, with 17 bases between. CDR1 SGDLS and CDR2 YYNGEE come from the germline V gene. The whole variable domain, filled in from reference TRBV9 and TRBJ2-5, reads DSGVTQTPKHLITATGQRVTLRCSPRSGDLSVYWYQQSLDQGLQFLIQYYNGEERAKGNILERFSAQQFPDLHSELNLSSLELGDSALYFCASSGQRQAIQETQYFGPGTRLLVL.

The genes are TRBV7-8 and TRBJ2-5, with D tentatively TRBD1 (5 bases). The germline V and J ends were trimmed by 5 bases and 3 bases, with 19 bases remaining between them. Germline values: CDR1 SGHVS, CDR2 FQNEAQ. CDR3 length: 16 amino acids. This CDR3 is CASSALGRQGKETQYF. The DNA for the CDR3 is TGTGCCAGCAGCGCCCTCGGTCGTCAGGGAAAAGAGACCCAGTACTTC.

The chain recombines TRBV3-1 with TRBJ2-5, with D possibly matching TRBD2 (5 bases). The V and J ends lost 3 bases and 3 bases respectively, with 11 bases between them. The germline V gene encodes CDR1 LGHDT and CDR2 YNNKEL (reference sequence). The CDR3 covers 14 residues. CDR3 bases: TGTGCCAGCAGCCACTTAGCGAGGGAAGAGACCCAGTACTTC. It translates to CASSHLAREETQYF.

This clonotype was picked up a small number of times. This sequence joins TRBV7-9 and TRBJ1-2; D remains unclear. Between the trimmed V and J ends, which lost 1 base and 6 bases, there was a span of 15 bases. CDR1 SEHNR and CDR2 FQNEAQ come from the germline V gene (reference sequence). The length of the CDR3 is 15 residues. DNA for the CDR3: TGTGCCAGCAGCTTAGTCGACGGCCCAGCGAATGGCTACACCTTC. Translation: CASSLVDGPANGYTF.

This chain joins TRBV29-1 and TRBJ2-6; D ambiguous. Per germline, CDR1 SQVTM and CDR2 ANQGSEA. The CDR3 contains 15 residues. The ends were cut back, 4 bases at V and 2 bases at J, with 12 bases in the middle. The CDR3 DNA reads TGCAGCGTTGTACTTACAGTACCTGGGGCCAACGTCCTGACTTTC. It codes for CSVVLTVPGANVLTF.

The chain links TRBV4-2 to TRBJ2-5; perhaps TRBD1 as D (5 bases). The germline V and J ends were trimmed by 2 bases and 2 bases, with 9 bases remaining between them. There are 14 residues in the CDR3. CDR1 LGHNA and CDR2 YNFKEQ come from the germline V gene. CDR3 coding DNA: TGTGCCAGCAGCCAAAAGGGGTTACAAGAGACCCAGTACTTC. Encoded protein: CASSQKGLQETQYF.

This clonotype was picked up a small number of times. The chain is built from TRBV7-9 and TRBJ2-3; D might be TRBD1 or TRBD2, each matching 5 bases. The length of the CDR3 is 14 residues. The V gene's germline CDR1 is SEHNR and CDR2 FQNEAQ (reference sequence). V lost 3 bases and J lost 2, with 9 bases in between. DNA of the CDR3: TGTGCCAGCAGCTTTGTCGGGGCCACAGATACGCAGTATTTT. Encoded protein: CASSFVGATDTQYF.

This clonotype was seen a few times. The chain has TRBV29-1 and TRBJ2-7; D call uncertain. The germline V gene has CDR1 SQVTM and CDR2 ANQGSEA. The ends were cut back, 6 bases at V and 0 bases at J, with 9 bases in the middle. This CDR3 has 12 amino acids. CDR3 loop: CSVPVSSYEQYF. CDR3 bases: TGCAGCGTACCGGTTAGCTCCTACGAGCAGTACTTC.

This chain joins TRBV29-1 and TRBJ2-1, with D tentatively TRBD1 (6 bases). Germline V lookup: CDR1 SQVTM, CDR2 ANQGSEA. The CDR3 consists of 14 residues. V was clipped by 7 bases and J by 0 bases, with 13 bases between them. CDR3 coding DNA: TGCAGCGCCGGACAGTCAATCTCCTACAATGAGCAGTTCTTC. Its translation: CSAGQSISYNEQFF.

This clonotype was seen a handful of times. The chain joins TRBV27 to TRBJ2-5, with 8 positions matching TRBD1. The end of the DNA fits TRBJ2-7 better, so the J call may be wrong. The V gene's germline CDR1 is MNHEY and CDR2 SMNVEV (reference sequence). This CDR3 region has 13 residues. The CDR3 here is CATRTGYAYEQYF. The DNA of the CDR3 is TGTGCCACCCGGACAGGGTATGCCTACGAGCAGTACTTC.

J is TRBJ2-5 and V is TRBV24-1; D is unclear. The V gene's germline CDR1 is KGHDR and CDR2 SFDVKD. Trimming left V 4 bases short and J 5 bases short, with 10 bases between. CDR3 length: 13 residues. The CDR3 coding sequence is TGTGCCACCAGTGAGGGGTTGGGGGAGACCCAGTACTTC. Amino acid sequence: CATSEGLGETQYF.

In its sample, this clonotype was seen a few times. The chain uses TRBV9 and TRBJ2-2; no reliable D call. CDR1 and CDR2 from the germline V gene are SGDLS and YYNGEE. This CDR3 has 13 amino acids. V lost 4 bases and J lost 5, with 9 bases in between. The CDR3 DNA reads TGTGCCAGCAGCCTCCCCGATACCGGGGAGCTGTTTTTT. It encodes CASSLPDTGELFF. Complete variable domain (other parts from reference TRBV9 and TRBJ2-2): DSGVTQTPKHLITATGQRVTLRCSPRSGDLSVYWYQQSLDQGLQFLIQYYNGEERAKGNILERFSAQQFPDLHSELNLSSLELGDSALYFCASSLPDTGELFFGEGSRLTVL.